This is a list of T cell receptor beta chains from one sample in a study of CD8 T cells in Susac syndrome. MiXCR, applied by TCRdb to the immunoSEQ multiplex PCR reads, yields one record per CDR3 protein. The data contain some 110,000 distinct CDR3 sequences, around 94% of them singletons. The sequenced sample was CD4+ T cells from PBMCs. Source of these receptors: a human donor in good health. Each CDR3 is given without its conserved first and last residue.

>TRBV9
ASSVDISREQY
>TRBV19
ASSIVQGWGYT
>TRBV5-1
ASSAGLAGSRDEQY
>TRBV2
ASSEKRSGANVLT
>TRBV12-3/TRBV12-4
ASSRTGPGANVLT
>TRBV29-1
SHLGTGRGTDTQY
>TRBV7-8
ASSLRTLGAMREGYT
>TRBV19
ASSIQDSPFEQY
>TRBV6-2/TRBV6-3
ASSDRRNEQF
>TRBV20-1
SARGRLAGGPGGELF
>TRBV7-2
ASSSGIPGQPQH
>TRBV5-1
ASRPTSGNTGELF
>TRBV7-9
ASSSTGWYNEQF
>TRBV19
ASSIDGANYGYT
>TRBV19
ASRGRSNQPQH
>TRBV2
ASSERSGFSTGELF
>TRBV12-3/TRBV12-4
ASSFAGAGADTQY
>TRBV20-1
SAPRRASGAHLEQF
>TRBV20-1
SASLFFQMSTDTQY
>TRBV9
ASSVGISGMAATGELF
>TRBV30
AWKNLDTLETGELF
>TRBV6-5
ASEEGGLGNTEAF
>TRBV24-1
ATSDGLAGEKDTQY
>TRBV20-1
SARDFRPGQGSQPQH
>TRBV9
ASSGHQGAGVNTEAF
>TRBV11-2
ASSSLGLGSYEQY
>TRBV4-2
ASSQDRGDTEAF
>TRBV2
ASSDGTPQY
>TRBV6-1
ASRTGTGLLAGAYEQY
>TRBV5-6
ASSLGPGSEQF
>TRBV7-2
ASSPNSGRAGELF
>TRBV7-8
ASSLRQTRRTEAF
>TRBV6-2/TRBV6-3
ASSYYSSFQY
>TRBV19
ASSIQGEGTDTQY
>TRBV29-1
SAGRQNTEAF
>TRBV5-1
ASSLSSGSGEQY
>TRBV29-1
SVGVGNTIY
>TRBV29-1
SGDRGRDGYT
>TRBV7-2
ASSWDLGEWY
>TRBV12-3/TRBV12-4
ASSRRTSGLNEQF
>TRBV12-3/TRBV12-4
ASRKNQGGELF
>TRBV5-4
ASSPSGRTFDEQF
>TRBV5-1
ASSSGLDRHTEAF
>TRBV6-2/TRBV6-3
ASSYLPGGQETQY
>TRBV30
AWSLQGALWTEAF
>TRBV9
ASSVDQRELETQY
>TRBV7-9
ASSLDAFPYEQY
>TRBV4-1
ASSYRDGLNTEAF
>TRBV5-1
ASSLLIGDTEAF
>TRBV7-9
ASSERALNTEAF
>TRBV10-3
AIKATSSTDTQY
>TRBV27
ASSALGVTADTQY
>TRBV19
ASSITSGPGFYEQY
>TRBV3-1
ASSQDPGGRRETQY
>TRBV3-1
ASSPGQDSYGYT
>TRBV5-1
ASSLDGINQPQH